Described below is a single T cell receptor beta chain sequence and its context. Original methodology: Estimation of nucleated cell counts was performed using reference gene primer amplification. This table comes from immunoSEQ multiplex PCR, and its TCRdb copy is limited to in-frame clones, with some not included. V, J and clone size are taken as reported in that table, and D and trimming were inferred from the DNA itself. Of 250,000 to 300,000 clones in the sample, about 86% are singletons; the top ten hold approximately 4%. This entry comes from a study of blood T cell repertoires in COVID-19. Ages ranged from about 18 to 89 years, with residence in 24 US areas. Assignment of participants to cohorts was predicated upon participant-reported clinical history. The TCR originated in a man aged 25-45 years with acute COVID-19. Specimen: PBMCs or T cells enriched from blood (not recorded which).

The CDR3 sequence: CASSVESVRRGVTQFF. The CDR3 nucleotides read TGTGCCAGCAGCGTAGAATCGGTACGGAGGGGTGTCACGCAGTTCTTC. V gene TRBV9 combines with J gene TRBJ2-1; weak D call: TRBD2 (6 bases). CDR1 and CDR2 (germline): SGDLS, YYNGEE. This CDR3 contains 16 residues. The ends were cut back, 0 bases at V and 12 bases at J, with 22 bases in the middle.